A single sample is the source of the 5 T cell receptor beta chains below, sequenced in a study of Graves' ophthalmopathy and Graves' hyperthyroidism. Amplification from RNA transcripts yielded the TCR beta CDR3 regions. First-round RT-PCR with HTBI primers preceded a second-round multiplex PCR. One entry per CDR3 protein results from TCRdb running MiXCR on the multiplex PCR reads. The sample lists 200,000 to 250,000 distinct CDR3 sequences, around a fifth occurring once. Sequencing used peripheral blood. All receptors derive from a woman in her forties or fifties with Graves' ophthalmopathy.

This clonotype was picked up a small number of times. The chain combines TRBV9 with TRBJ1-6; TRBD1 might be the D (5 bases). With 2 bases removed from V and 12 bases from J, the gap between germline ends came to 15 bases. CDR1 SGDLS and CDR2 YYNGEE come from the germline V gene. CDR3 size: 14 residues. CDR3 amino acids: CASSVPGRRGPLHF. The CDR3 DNA reads TGTGCCAGCAGCGTTCCGGGCCGTAGGGGACCCCTCCACTTT.

In its sample, this clonotype was seen many times. The V and J genes are TRBV10-3 and TRBJ2-7, with TRBD2 identical over 9 bases. The CDR3 sequence is 17 residues long. J lost 0 bases, V lost 4 bases, and 10 bases had no gene match. Germline CDR1 ENHRY, CDR2 SYGVKD. CDR3 sequence: CAISGGGRAFGSYEQYF. The CDR3 DNA reads as TGTGCCATCAGTGGAGGCGGGAGGGCCTTCGGCTCCTACGAGCAGTACTTC.

This clonotype was recorded many times. The V and J genes are TRBV11-3 and TRBJ2-7; TRBD2 aligns across 11 bases. V lost 5 bases, J lost 3 bases, and 15 bases stayed unmatched. Germline values: CDR1 SGHNT, CDR2 YENEEA. CDR3 length: 18 amino acids. The DNA for the CDR3 is TGTGCCAGCAGCATGACTAGCGGGACATTCGCGACGGTCTACGAGCAGTACTTC. Translating gives CASSMTSGTFATVYEQYF.

This clonotype was counted ten times or more. Here the CDR3 reads CASSSRTGRQNSNQPQHF. The CDR3 DNA sequence: TGTGCCAGCAGTTCCCGGACAGGGCGACAAAATAGCAATCAGCCCCAGCATTTT. The chain couples TRBV28 to TRBJ1-5; TRBD1 matches 8 bases. The trim removed 4 bases at V and 0 bases at J, leaving 11 bases unmatched. The CDR3 length is 18 residues. The germline V gene has CDR1 MDHEN and CDR2 SYDVKM.

This clonotype was recorded at least ten times. The V call is TRBV29-1, the J call TRBJ2-5; D gene uncertain. The CDR3 runs 11 residues. Germline lookup yields CDR1 SQVTM and CDR2 ANQGSEA. V was pared by 7 bases and J by 5 bases, with 11 bases between. The CDR3 coding sequence is TGCAGCGGTTTGACCGCCGAGACCCAGTACTTC. Protein product: CSGLTAETQYF.